This T cell receptor (beta chain) was sequenced in a study of cytomegalovirus exposure and HLA in healthy donors. Study-wide results and limits: V segments that were indistinguishable, TRBV6-2 and TRBV6-3 among them, were omitted from analysis. In a later analysis, V- and J-gene trimming of beta chains associated with a DCLRE1C missense variant, replicated independently. About 180 TCR beta chains were listed as cytomegalovirus-associated.

On this clone: Antigen unknown.

The CDR3 has 14 amino acids. Germline-derived CDR1 and CDR2 are SGHNT and YYREEE (reference sequence). V gave up 4 bases and J gave up 10 bases; unmatched junction bases: 8. The PCR was carried out with 60 Vbeta primers and 13 Jbeta primers. Profiling relied on immunoSEQ multiplex PCR, and the TCRdb table lists in-frame clones only, not all of them. The table records fewer than 200,000 clones, 70% to 80% of them present only once. This TCR was recovered from a man aged 60 to 69 in good health and CMV-seronegative. This rearrangement joins TRBV5-4 to TRBJ1-1, with 12 bases identical to TRBD1. The source material was PBMCs. The CDR3 region is CASSGTGGMVGAFF. CDR3 bases: TGTGCCAGCAGCGGGACAGGGGGCATGGTGGGAGCTTTCTTT.